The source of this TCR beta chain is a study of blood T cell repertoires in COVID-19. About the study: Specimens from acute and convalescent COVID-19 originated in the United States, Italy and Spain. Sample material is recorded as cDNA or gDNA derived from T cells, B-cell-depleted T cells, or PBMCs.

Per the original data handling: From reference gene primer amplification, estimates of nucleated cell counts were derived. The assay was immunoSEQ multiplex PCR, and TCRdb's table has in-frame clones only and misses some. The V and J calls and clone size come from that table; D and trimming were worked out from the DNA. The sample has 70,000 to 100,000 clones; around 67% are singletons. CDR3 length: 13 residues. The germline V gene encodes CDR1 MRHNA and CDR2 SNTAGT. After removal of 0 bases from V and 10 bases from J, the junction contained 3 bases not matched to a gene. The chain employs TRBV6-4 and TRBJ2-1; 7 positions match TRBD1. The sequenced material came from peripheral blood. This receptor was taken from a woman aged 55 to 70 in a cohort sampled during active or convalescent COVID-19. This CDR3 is CASSDSNRGEQFF. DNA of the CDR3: TGTGCCAGCAGTGACTCGAACAGGGGCGAGCAGTTCTTC.